This entry concerns a single TCR beta chain. This clone was observed a few times. What antigen it recognizes has not been identified. No much larger clonotype is one base removed from it; base qualities were not supplied. This sample is drawn from a study of a mutant IDH1 vaccine in newly diagnosed glioma (dated by TCRdb to 2020 to 2022). Background on the whole study: Vaccination started 4-6 weeks after radiotherapy alone, or was given together with temozolomide cycles in the groups whose treatment included chemotherapy. Of the 25 to 40 treated patients, approximately 62% were male and about 40% were female, and the mean age was roughly 38 years. Before enrollment, most patients had been given radiochemotherapy with temozolomide as standard therapy, while the rest had received either radiotherapy alone or temozolomide alone. The week-35 safety follow-up took place at visit V12, and the week-47 end of study took place at visit V13. Peripheral blood samples were drawn at six visits, namely V03 (baseline), V05, V07, V10, V12 and V13. Longitudinal TCRB deep sequencing was performed for approximately 24 treated patients wherever samples were available for exploratory analyses. Overall study results and their limits: Immune responses induced by the vaccine were seen in approximately 93% of patients across multiple MHC alleles. According to the authors, sample limitations meant that analyses of patient blood samples could not be reproduced. No apparent relationship was observed between pseudoprogression and alterations in the top peripheral T cell clonotypes detected by TCRB sequencing. Availability determined which PBMC samples were chosen for TCRB deep sequencing.

What the time point label conveys for this sample: week 47, end of study. Every vaccine dose consisted of 300 ug of a 20-mer mutant IDH1 peptide in Montanide, administered subcutaneously together with topical imiquimod. Patients received eight vaccinations in weeks 1, 3, 5, 7, 11, 15, 19 and 23, corresponding to visits V03 through V10. Donors had newly diagnosed WHO grade 3 or 4 IDH1-mutant astrocytomas with loss of nuclear ATRX. The samples were drawn from NOA16, a multicentre, single-arm, open-label phase I trial in Germany that tested a mutant IDH1 peptide vaccine in humans for the first time. Genomic DNA for TCRB sequencing was isolated from EDTA blood with the DNeasy Blood and Tissue Kit. The CDR1 and CDR2 encoded by the germline V gene are MDHEN and SYDVKM. From cysteine to phenylalanine, the CDR3 is 13 amino acids long. Left in the record is the CDR3 DNA by itself, 39 bases read in frame from the first base. Cut back by 10 bases and 2 bases, the V and J ends lie 14 bases apart.

Libraries were made using the immunoSEQ multiplex PCR assay. Rearranged TCR beta chain sequences were amplified with the hsTCRB Kit following the manufacturer's protocol. An Illumina MiSeq was used to sequence the TCRB libraries. In the source study's methods: Demultiplexing, trimming and gene mapping were performed with the kit vendor's proprietary platform. Here the immuneACCESS table is served through TCRdb, limited to in-frame sequences with V and J called. Missing clones are a known gap in these copies; in checked studies unresolved V genes cover under half, and the rest lacks a known reason. V, J and clone size reflect that table, while D and trimming were determined from the DNA. The sample includes tens of thousands of clones, with over 75% observed a single time. Jointly, the top ten make up roughly 5.6% of the sample.

The sequence was collected from a man aged 35 to 55 with glioma. The input for sequencing was PBMCs, taken from a glioma patient whose treatment included an IDH1 peptide vaccine. The chain is encoded by TRBV28 joined to TRBJ1-1; TRBD1 is a weak D gene call, 5 bases matching. In nucleotide form, the sequence is TGTGCCACCGACAGAAACCTTAACACTGAAGCTTTCTTT. It specifies CATDRNLNTEAFF.